This note documents a single T cell receptor (beta chain) sequence. Living in 24 US areas, the participants were between about 18 and 100 years of age. Recovery meant two consecutive negative NP/OP PCR tests, professional clearance, or resolved symptoms. In the original workflow: Estimated nucleated cell counts came from reference gene primer amplification. Method: immunoSEQ multiplex PCR; TCRdb's copy keeps in-frame clones and lacks some. V and J calls and clone size are copied from that table; D and trimming were computed from the DNA. The sample lists 300,000 to 400,000 clones; less than 90% were seen once. CDR1 and CDR2 from the germline V gene are SEHNR and FQNEAQ (reference sequence). The V and J ends lost 8 bases and 0 bases, in that order; junction bases with no gene match: 11. The CDR3 covers 17 residues. The sample originates from a study of blood T cell repertoires in COVID-19.

This sequence was found in a woman aged 25 to 39 who had recovered from COVID-19. This chain links TRBV7-9 with TRBJ2-2; 8 nucleotides line up with TRBD1. Sequencing input: PBMCs or T cells enriched from blood (not recorded which). The CDR3: CASPNQQGEANTGELFF. The CDR3 bases are TGTGCCAGCCCTAACCAACAGGGGGAGGCGAACACCGGGGAGCTGTTTTTT.